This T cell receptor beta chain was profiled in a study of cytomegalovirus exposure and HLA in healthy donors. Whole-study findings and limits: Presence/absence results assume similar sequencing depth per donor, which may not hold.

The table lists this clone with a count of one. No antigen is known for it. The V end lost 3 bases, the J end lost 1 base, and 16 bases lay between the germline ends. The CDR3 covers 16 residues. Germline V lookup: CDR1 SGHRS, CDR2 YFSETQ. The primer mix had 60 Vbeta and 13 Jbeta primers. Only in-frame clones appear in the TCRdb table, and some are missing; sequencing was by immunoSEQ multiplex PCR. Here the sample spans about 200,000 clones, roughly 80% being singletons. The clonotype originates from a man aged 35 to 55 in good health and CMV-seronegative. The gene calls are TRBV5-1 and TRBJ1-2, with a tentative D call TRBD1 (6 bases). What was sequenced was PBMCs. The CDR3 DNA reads TGCGCCAGCAGCTCGGACAGATCCTCTTTTAACTATGGCTACACCTTC. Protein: CASSSDRSSFNYGYTF. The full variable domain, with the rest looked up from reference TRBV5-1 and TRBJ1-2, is KAGVTQTPRYLIKTRGQQVTLSCSPISGHRSVSWYQQTPGQGLQFLFEYFSETQRNKGNFPGRFSGRQFSNSRSEMNVSTLELGDSALYLCASSSDRSSFNYGYTFGSGTRLTVV.